This TCR beta chain was sequenced during a study of memory CD4+ T cells and cytomegalovirus serostatus. Study-wide findings and caveats: Of under 200 reported CMV TCRbeta sequences, some 67 were found in memory CD4+ repertoires.

Study processing details: Out-of-frame sequences were removed, leaving 2 million or so distinct TCRbeta sequences. Clones were read by immunoSEQ multiplex PCR, and TCRdb kept only the in-frame ones, dropping some. From that table come the V and J calls and clone size; the DNA was used to work out D and trimming. The sample carries roughly 50,000 clones, 82% recorded once. Points on this clone: Its antigen is still unknown.

Germline CDR1 MDHEN, CDR2 SYDVKM. The V segment lost 7 bases and the J segment 4 bases; nucleotides outside the gene matches: 9. The CDR3 runs 14 residues. The sort gate was single viable CD3+CD4+CD8-CD45RO+ cells for memory CD4+ T cells. The chain links TRBV28 to TRBJ2-5; the match to TRBD2 covers 7 bases. This clonotype was sampled from an adult in good health and CMV-seronegative. Some clones in this sample may be carry-over from other donors' samples. The sample comprised memory CD4+ T cells from blood. The CDR3 region is CASNSAGPGETQYF. In DNA, the CDR3 is TGTGCCAGCAACTCAGCGGGGCCGGGAGAGACCCAGTACTTC.